This T cell receptor (beta chain) appears in the sequencing data of a study of cytomegalovirus exposure and HLA in healthy donors (dated by TCRdb to the late 2010s). As for the study more broadly: According to an earlier analysis of a few hundred of the donors, about 179 million T cells yielded 100 million or so unique TCR beta sequences and around 300 Gb of sequence data. An early release that covered some 640 HLA-typed donors contained 300 to 350 gigabases of sequencing data and tens of millions of unique TCR sequences. Of the roughly 400 genotyped donors, more than 75% were placed in the genetic ancestry cluster associated with self-reported Caucasian donors. The study aimed to test whether cataloging public T cell receptors could reveal signatures of past pathogen exposure. The study used immunosequencing to profile the T cell repertoires of some 600 subjects and linked those repertoires to cytomegalovirus serostatus. A separate validation cohort of about 110 different subjects was used in addition to the approximately 700-subject first cohort. High-throughput TCR immunosequencing, statistical association of individual TCRs with disease status, and machine learning were combined to predict cytomegalovirus infection status. A later analysis re-examined previously published TCR beta repertoires from 600 to 700 donors and added high-resolution HLA genotyping to investigate patterns of TCR occurrence. The later analysis used no new phenotypic data to find candidate immune exposures, relying instead on TCR beta sequences and their occurrence across donors. In an earlier analysis of roughly 600 of the donors, high-throughput TCR beta sequencing was used to judge whether each TCR beta V gene segment behaved as functional or pseudogenic. Alongside the repertoire data, information on donor age, sex, ethnicity and CMV serostatus was compiled. Genome-wide SNP genotypes for about 65% of the roughly 670 donors were used in a later genetic analysis, which treated that subset as a discovery cohort. All discovery cohort repertoires had been generated on a single sequencing platform. HLA typing included class I and class II loci at four-digit resolution. Typing coverage varied by locus: about 620-630 donors for A, B, C, DRB1 and DQB1; roughly 510 for DQA1; about 600 for DPA1; about 450 for DPB1. About five DR-DQ haplotypes were treated as single units for association and clustering because of strong linkage in the cohort. On average, roughly 200,000 unique TCR beta nucleotide sequences were sequenced per donor among about 400 genotyped donors of the cohort, with 15% to 20% of those sequences being non-productive. What the research found in general, with its limitations: The presence/absence analyses assumed that sequencing depth was roughly uniform across donors, and that assumption may not be true. In an earlier analysis of roughly 500 of the donors, most TCR beta V segments appeared in productive rearrangements about 87% or about 30% of the time, broadly matching IMGT annotations. A further reported finding was that TCR beta sequences accurately predicted the HLA-A and HLA-B alleles for most subjects in the first cohort. Because counts were too low, seventeen rarely observed V segments, including chromosome 9 orphons, were left out of the earlier analysis of approximately 580 of the donors. Assigning TCR associations to individual alleles was difficult when HLA alleles, especially DR and DQ, strongly co-occurred. The sequencing pipeline was judged likely to have produced a cluster of highly shared sequence variants as a technical artifact. The study listed 164 TCR beta chains as associated with cytomegalovirus. Across donors, most TCR sequences were observed very rarely, whereas some public TCRs were present in many individuals. In a later genetic analysis, a missense DCLRE1C variant was associated with V-gene and J-gene trimming of TCR beta chains, and the association was replicated in an independent cohort. In a later genetic analysis, fewer N-insertions in productive TCRs were reported among donors in an Asian-associated ancestry cluster than the approximately 670-donor mean. In a later analysis, several top co-occurrence clusters were reported to appear linked to parvovirus B19, influenza, CMV and Epstein-Barr virus. In vitro tests confirmed that three of the cytomegalovirus-associated TCR beta chains recognize cytomegalovirus antigens. Correlated functional status among segregating V segments might be attributable to linkage disequilibrium, but an unknown experimental factor could not be ruled out. The authors suggested that the approach could potentially be generalized to other disease states and immunological phenotypes. A later analysis found that most CMV-associated TCR beta chains appeared HLA-restricted, with HLA associations seemingly driven largely by CMV exposure. Because HLA typing was unavailable for some donors at each locus, only the typed subset was used in association tests. According to a later analysis, TCR association rates differed among HLA loci, with DRB1 alleles showing the most associated TCRs and HLA-C alleles showing the fewest. The cohort was sequenced for TCR beta chains only, and without alpha or paired-chain data the features that could be detected were limited. The classifier was reported to diagnose cytomegalovirus status with high specificity and sensitivity in both the original and validation cohorts. In a later analysis, HLA-associated TCR beta chains showed more clonal expansion and lower generation probabilities than non-associated chains that were equally common. In a later analysis, some 17,000 TCR beta sequences were associated with specific HLA alleles at a false discovery rate of 0.05. The only immune exposure information available for the cohort was CMV serostatus.

Library method: the immunoSEQ multiplex PCR assay. The multiplex PCR relied on a mix of 60 forward primers for TCR Vbeta segments and 13 reverse primers for TCR Jbeta segments. The CDR3 region of rearranged TCR beta genes was amplified from genomic DNA with a multiplex PCR assay. The Illumina HiSeq System was used to sequence the amplified TCR beta libraries as 87-base-pair reads. In the authors' own workflow: In a later analysis, 80 million or so unique TCR beta chains were counted across the approximately 620 repertoires, and roughly 11 million of these chains were shared by at least two donors. A nearest-neighbor algorithm error-corrected the raw reads and collapsed the reads into unique sequences, merging closely related sequences to remove PCR and sequencing errors. V, D and J gene segments were assigned by aligning CDR3 sequences to IMGT reference sequences. For a sequence to be retained, at least a six-nucleotide match to both a V gene segment and a J gene segment was required. Rearrangements were called productive when the CDR3 lacked stop codons and stayed in frame with V and J; all others were non-productive. CDR3 was defined by IMGT convention, running from the second conserved V-encoded cysteine to the conserved J-encoded phenylalanine. In an earlier analysis of around 600 of the donors, sequences lacking an unambiguous match to a single V gene segment were excluded. An earlier analysis of approximately 590 of the donors called V segments functional above 56.7% productive rearrangements and segregating when the between-donor standard deviation exceeded 5%. A statistical classification framework was developed to diagnose cytomegalovirus status using the catalog of TCR beta chain sequences. In a later analysis, V and J genes were assigned by comparing TCR nucleotide sequences against IMGT/GENE-DB human TR gene sequences. The TCRdist pipeline was used in a later analysis to assign CDR3 sequences and most-parsimonious VDJ recombination scenarios. In a later analysis, every TCR beta chain was defined by the combination of its CDR3 amino acid sequence and its V-gene family, and reads without a unique V-gene family were dropped. A later analysis removed nearly 600 highly shared, low-generation-probability nucleotide sequences to deal with suspected cross-contamination and a sequencing artifact. A later analysis calculated a clonal expansion index for each public chain from normalized within-repertoire ranks of inferred template counts. In a later analysis, generation probabilities were computed using a VDJ recombination model fitted to out-of-frame rearrangements, and the results were checked against IGoR. In a later analysis, TCR-TCR, TCR-HLA and TCR-CMV co-occurrence was scored with hypergeometric tests, and a repertoire-size bias correction was applied to TCR pairs. False discovery rates were estimated in a later analysis by permuting HLA or CMV assignments 20 times. In a later analysis, co-occurring TCRs were grouped using DBSCAN, with TCRdist sequence similarity added in when clustering inside HLA-allele-positive subsets. For co-occurrence clustering, repertoires with fewer than 30,000 or more than 120,000 public chains were excluded, along with about five repertoires with anomalous nucleotide sharing. This immuneACCESS table, as held by TCRdb, lists in-frame sequences with V and J called but not all clones. Of the missing ones, under half trace to an unresolved V gene in checked studies; the others have no known cause. V and J calls plus clone size are reproduced from that table; the DNA served to infer D and trimming. A total of about 190,000 clones appear in this sample, about 86% of them only once. The ten largest clones represent approximately 2% of the sample.

Only a few counts were recorded for this clone. The antigen it binds to is not known. The sample holds no much larger clone one base away, and base qualities are not on file. In total, 666 healthy bone marrow donors made up the cohort. At the time of sampling, all cohort members were nominally healthy, though unrecorded immune exposures were likely present. The donor tested CMV seropositive and was one of the 289 seropositive cohort members. A peripheral blood sample was collected from each donor, and TCR beta sequencing was performed on peripheral blood mononuclear cells. Genomic DNA extraction from the blood cell samples was performed with the Qiagen DNeasy Blood Extraction Kit. Sequencing was done on a sample of PBMCs. The source of this sequence is a young woman in good health and CMV-seropositive.

The DNA sequence reads TGCAGCGTCGACTCGGGACAGGGCTACACAGATACGCAGTATTTT. Translated, this is CSVDSGQGYTDTQYF. Recombination connected TRBV29-1 to TRBJ2-3; 9 of the junction bases match TRBD1. V lost 6 bases and J lost 2 bases, and the count of bases not matched to a germline gene is 9. Inclusive of the bounding cysteine and phenylalanine, the CDR3 is 15 residues long. Only CDR3 DNA remains: 45 bases, in frame from the first base. Looking up the germline V gene yields CDR1 SQVTM and CDR2 ANQGSEA.